Each of the 9 T cell receptor beta chains below was sequenced from the same sample in a study of technical replicates of blood from a few donors (dated by TCRdb to about 2017). Receptors were amplified or captured by the immunoSEQ multiplex PCR assay. TCRdb's version of the immuneACCESS table is confined to in-frame rearrangements and falls short of the full clone set. An unresolved V gene accounts for under half of the shortfall where checked; the remainder is of unknown origin. The sample table holds roughly 76,000 clones, of which just over 85% were seen once. The top ten hold under 5.5% of the sample. The sequenced material came from PBMCs. Receptor source: a human donor in good health. Some clones in this sample may be carry-over from other donors' samples.

This clone was detected once. V and J are TRBV6-5 and TRBJ2-1; 8 nucleotides line up with TRBD2. This CDR3 has 16 amino acids. Germline CDR1 MNHEY, CDR2 SVGAGI. J was trimmed by 5 bases and V by 0 bases; bases with no gene match: 6. The CDR3: CASSYSLSGTNNEQFF. In nucleotides, the CDR3 is TGTGCCAGCAGTTACTCGCTTAGCGGGACAAACAATGAGCAGTTCTTC.

The chain uses TRBV4-1 and TRBJ1-5; D remains unclear. Trimming removed 0 bases at V and 6 bases at J, with 15 bases between. CDR1 and CDR2 from the germline V gene are MGHRA and YSYEKL. The CDR3 extends over 16 amino acids. This CDR3 reads CASSQDFSLSFQPQHF. The CDR3 nucleotides read TGCGCCAGCAGCCAAGATTTCTCGTTGAGTTTTCAGCCCCAGCATTTT.

The genes are TRBV7-9 and TRBJ1-4; D might be TRBD1 (6 bases). CDR3 size: 17 residues. Trimming pared 2 bases from V and 0 bases from J, leaving 13 bases between. Germline V gene lookup returns CDR1 SEHNR and CDR2 FQNEAQ (reference sequence). The CDR3 DNA follows: TGTGCCAGCAGCTTACCGAGGACAGCATCAACTAATGAAAAACTGTTTTTT. Protein: CASSLPRTASTNEKLFF.

This chain links TRBV5-6 with TRBJ1-1; a weak D match, TRBD1 (5 bases). Trimming removed 2 bases from V and 11 bases from J, with 10 bases in between. The CDR3 runs to 11 residues. Germline CDR1 is SGHDT and CDR2 is YYEEEE. The CDR3 DNA follows: TGTGCCAGCAGCTTTCAAGGGGCTGCTTTCTTT. The encoded protein is CASSFQGAAFF.

The V gene is TRBV4-1, the J gene TRBJ1-4; 12 nucleotides line up with TRBD1. V was pared by 2 bases and J by 4 bases, with 5 bases of the junction left unmatched. The CDR3 loop spans 17 amino acids. From germline, CDR1 is MGHRA and CDR2 YSYEKL. In DNA form, the CDR3 reads TGCGCCAGCAGCCAACTTGGGACAGGGGGCCATAATGAAAAACTGTTTTTT. Protein sequence: CASSQLGTGGHNEKLFF.

The gene calls are TRBV6-4 and TRBJ2-5, with 9 bases lining up with TRBD2. Germline values: CDR1 MRHNA, CDR2 SNTAGT. The V gene end was trimmed by 2 bases and the J gene end by 4 bases; junction bases not matched to a gene: 17. The CDR3 is 19 residues long. CDR3 region: CASSDPTSGTSPLGETQYF. The DNA for the CDR3 is TGTGCCAGCAGTGACCCCACTTCTGGGACTAGCCCTTTAGGAGAGACCCAGTACTTC.

J is TRBJ2-5 and V is TRBV5-1; TRBD1 matches 7 bases. This CDR3 has 14 residues. CDR1 SGHRS and CDR2 YFSETQ come from the germline V gene. J gave up 5 bases and V 4 bases, and 8 bases lay outside the gene matches. This chain's CDR3 is CASSVGTVKETQYF. CDR3 coding DNA: TGCGCCAGCAGCGTGGGGACAGTAAAGGAGACCCAGTACTTC.

CDR3: CASSQGLAGGRYNEQFF. The CDR3 DNA follows: TGTGCCAGCAGCCAGGGACTAGCGGGGGGGCGGTACAATGAGCAGTTCTTC. V gene TRBV14 combines with J gene TRBJ2-1, with 16 bases that match TRBD2. This CDR3 comprises 17 residues. Trimming took 3 bases from V and 4 from J; bases not matched to a gene: 3. Germline CDR1 SGHDN, CDR2 FVKESK. The full variable domain, completed using reference TRBV14 and TRBJ2-1, is EAGVTQFPSHSVIEKGQTVTLRCDPISGHDNLYWYRRVMGKEIKFLLHFVKESKQDESGMPNNRFLAERTGGTYSTLKVQPAELEDSGVYFCASSQGLAGGRYNEQFFGPGTRLTVL.

This rearrangement joins TRBV7-9 to TRBJ2-3; TRBD1 aligns across 7 bases. The trim removed 5 bases at V and 5 bases at J, leaving 4 bases unmatched. The CDR3 totals 13 residues. The germline gives CDR1 SEHNR, CDR2 FQNEAQ (reference sequence). The CDR3 region has the DNA TGTGCCAGCAGCCGCAGACAGGGAGATACGCAGTATTTT. Amino acids: CASSRRQGDTQYF.